This T cell receptor (beta chain) was observed in a study of T cell responses to AZD1222 COVID-19 vaccine. Generated by immunoSEQ multiplex PCR, the TCRdb table keeps only in-frame clones and is missing some. The sample gives approximately 190,000 clones, 90% to 95% of which show up once; over 0.95% is in the top ten. The length of the CDR3 is 16 residues. Germline assignment: CDR1 SGHRS and CDR2 YFSETQ. V was clipped by 0 bases and J by 6 bases, with 13 bases between them. This sequence originates from an adult who received the AZD1222 COVID-19 vaccine. The sequencing here drew on peripheral blood, taken 28 days after the second AZD1222 dose. The rearrangement links TRBV5-1 to TRBJ1-6; a possible D gene is TRBD1 (5 bases). This CDR3 is CASSLEGLLPNSPLHF. CDR3 nucleotide sequence: TGCGCCAGCAGCTTGGAGGGGCTGCTACCTAATTCACCCCTCCACTTT.